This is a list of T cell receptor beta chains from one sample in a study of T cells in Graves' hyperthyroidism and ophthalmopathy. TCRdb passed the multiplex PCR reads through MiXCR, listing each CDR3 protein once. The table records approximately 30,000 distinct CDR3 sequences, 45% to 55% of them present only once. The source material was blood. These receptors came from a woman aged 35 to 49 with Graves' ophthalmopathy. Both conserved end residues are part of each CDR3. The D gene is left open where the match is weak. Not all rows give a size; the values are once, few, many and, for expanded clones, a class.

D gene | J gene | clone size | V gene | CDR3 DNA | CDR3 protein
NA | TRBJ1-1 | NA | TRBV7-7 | TGTGCTAGCAGCTTAGAACTAGCTGAAGCTTTCTTT | CASSLELAEAFF
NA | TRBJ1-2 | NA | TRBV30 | TGTGCCCGGCTTCGGGGCCAAGAAAGAAGGAGGGCTGGCTACACCTTC | CARLRGQERRRAGYTF
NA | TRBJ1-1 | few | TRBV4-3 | TGCGCCAGCAGCCTAGACTACGGGACCGATCTTTATGAAGCTTTCTTT | CASSLDYGTDLYEAFF
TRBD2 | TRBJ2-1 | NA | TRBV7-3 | TGTGCCAGCAGCATGACTAGCGGGACCAATGAGCAGTTCTTC | CASSMTSGTNEQFF
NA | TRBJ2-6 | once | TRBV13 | TGTGCCAGCAGCTTAGAGGGGGTTTCTGGGGCCAACGTCCTGACTTTC | CASSLEGVSGANVLTF
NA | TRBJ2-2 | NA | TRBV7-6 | TGTGCCAGCAGCTTAGGGGAGACCCCCGGGGAGCTGTTTTTT | CASSLGETPGELFF
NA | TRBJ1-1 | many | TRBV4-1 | TGCGCCAGCAGATCCTCAGGGGCATCTGAAGCTTTCTTT | CASRSSGASEAFF
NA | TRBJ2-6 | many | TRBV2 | TGTGCCAGCAGAGACGGAAGCTCGGTCGCCAACGTCCTGACTTTC | CASRDGSSVANVLTF
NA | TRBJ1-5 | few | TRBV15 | TGTGCCACCAGCAGAGATGGAGGAGGGAAGAATCAGCCCCAGCATTTT | CATSRDGGGKNQPQHF
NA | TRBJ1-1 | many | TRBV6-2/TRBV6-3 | TGTGCCAGCAGGGCAGGAGCCCGCACTGAAGCTTTCTTT | CASRAGARTEAFF
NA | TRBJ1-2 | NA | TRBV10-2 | TGCGCCAGCAGTGAGACTCGTCAGGCCAACTATGGCTACACCTTC | CASSETRQANYGYTF
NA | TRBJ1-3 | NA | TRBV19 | TGTGCCAGTACACAACAGGGATCCTGCTCTGGAAACACCATATATTTT | CASTQQGSCSGNTIYF
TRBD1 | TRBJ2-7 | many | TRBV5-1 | TGCGCCAGCAGCCTCGGGACAGACCATTCGAGACCTACCTACGAGCAGTACTTC | CASSLGTDHSRPTYEQYF
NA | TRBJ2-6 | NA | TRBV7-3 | TGTGCCAGCAGCCCCCAGGGGCAAGGGGCCAACGTCCTGACTTTC | CASSPQGQGANVLTF
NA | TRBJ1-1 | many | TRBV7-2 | TGTGCCAGCAGGGGAGGGGGGGACACTGAAGCTTTCTTT | CASRGGGDTEAFF
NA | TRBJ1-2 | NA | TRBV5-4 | TGTGGCAGCAGCTTGGCCGGCGGTTTTAGCTATGGCTACACCTTC | CGSSLAGGFSYGYTF
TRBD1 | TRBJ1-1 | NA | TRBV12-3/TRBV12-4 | TGTGCCAGCAGTTTGGGACAGGGAATCTTGAGCACTGAAGCTTTCTTT | CASSLGQGILSTEAFF